The clone carrying this T cell receptor beta chain was counted only a few times. This sample is drawn from a study of regulatory T cells in long-lasting Graves disease. V dropped 9 bases and J dropped 5; count of bases not matched to a gene: 12. The CDR3 covers 14 residues. Germline V lookup: CDR1 LNHDA, CDR2 SQIVND (reference sequence). Through Arm-PCR of CDR3 regions and iRepertoire HTBI primers, TCR beta libraries were built. TCRdb ran MiXCR on the multiplex PCR reads and lists one entry per CDR3 protein. The data hold 400,000 to 500,000 distinct CDR3 sequences, with 15% to 20% observed a single time. Described time point: newly diagnosed GD, antithyroid drugs for less than 3 months. PBMC-extracted RNA yielded the TCR library. These data are also associated with another study on T cells in Graves' hyperthyroidism and ophthalmopathy.

The V call is TRBV19, the J call TRBJ2-5; TRBD1 agrees at 7 bases. This clonotype was obtained from a woman aged 18-29 years with Graves disease. The sample was peripheral blood mononuclear cells (PBMCs), taken at new diagnosis, from a patient treated with antithyroid drugs. CDR3 DNA: TGTGCCAGAGGGGGCCGCCCGGGGTACGAGACCCAGTACTTC. This sequence encodes CARGGRPGYETQYF.